Shown below are 11 T cell receptor beta chains from a single sample sequenced in a study of cytotoxic CD8 clonotypes in ibrutinib-treated CLL. TCRdb's table, derived via immunoSEQ multiplex PCR, lists solely in-frame clones and lacks some. The sample lists tens of thousands of clones, around 60% occurring once. Here the sequenced sample was PBMCs, taken after 12 months of ibrutinib treatment. Every receptor here comes from a human donor with chronic lymphocytic leukemia.

J is TRBJ2-7 and V is TRBV29-1, with no clear D. Trimming took 1 base from V and 3 from J, leaving 4 bases between them. Germline CDR1 SQVTM, CDR2 ANQGSEA. This CDR3 contains 11 residues. The CDR3: CSVEGNYEQYF. For the CDR3, the DNA is TGCAGCGTTGAAGGCAACTACGAGCAGTACTTC.

The chain is built from TRBV5-1 and TRBJ2-5; TRBD2 agrees at 7 bases. The CDR3 extends over 15 amino acids. Germline V gene data show CDR1 as SGHRS and CDR2 as YFSETQ. V lost 2 bases to trimming and J lost 7 bases; unmatched junction nucleotides: 11. The CDR3 region is CASSFSAGVGGTQYF. For the CDR3, the DNA is TGCGCCAGCAGCTTCTCTGCGGGAGTGGGCGGGACCCAGTACTTC.

This chain joins TRBV27 and TRBJ2-1; D not resolved. In germline, CDR1 is MNHEY, CDR2 SMNVEV (reference sequence). The CDR3 totals 15 residues. Trimming removed 3 bases at V and 0 bases at J, with 9 bases between. DNA of the CDR3: TGTGCCAGCAGTTTCACAGCGAGCTCCTACAATGAGCAGTTCTTC. Encoded protein: CASSFTASSYNEQFF.

J is TRBJ1-1 and V is TRBV4-1; perhaps TRBD1 as D (6 bases). Trimming removed 2 bases from V and 2 bases from J, with 12 bases in between. The CDR3 is 15 residues long. CDR1 is MGHRA, CDR2 YSYEKL, per germline. CDR3 amino acids: CASSQKRGGNTEAFF. CDR3 DNA: TGCGCCAGCAGCCAAAAAAGAGGGGGAAACACTGAAGCTTTCTTT.

J is TRBJ1-2 and V is TRBV6-5, with no clear D. Per germline, CDR1 MNHEY and CDR2 SVGAGI. The CDR3 is made up of 13 amino acids. Deletions cut 7 bases from V and 10 bases from J, with 19 bases between. The CDR3 DNA sequence: TGTGCCAGCACAAACCGGCAGGCGGGCTACTACACCTTC. It translates to CASTNRQAGYYTF.

The chain combines TRBV28 with TRBJ1-5, with a weak D call TRBD1 (6 bases). The CDR3 runs to 15 residues. In germline, CDR1 is MDHEN, CDR2 SYDVKM. V was shortened by 6 bases and J by 3 bases, with 15 bases between the two germline ends. CDR3 sequence (DNA): TGTGCCAGCAGATACTCGACAGGTACCAATCAGCCCCAGCATTTT. Translating it yields CASRYSTGTNQPQHF.

In its sample, this clone was seen a few times. This chain connects TRBV5-5 to TRBJ1-6; no clear D gene. Looked up from germline, CDR1 is SGHKS and CDR2 is YYEKEE (reference sequence). Deletions cut 2 bases from V and 5 bases from J, with 14 bases between. CDR3 size: 16 residues. CDR3 residues: CASSFLRRSDNSPLHF. The CDR3 bases are TGTGCCAGCAGCTTCCTCCGTAGGTCTGATAATTCACCCCTCCACTTT.

CDR3 residues: CASLPGQGAGIAKNIQYF. The CDR3 DNA is TGTGCCAGCCTTCCGGGACAGGGGGCCGGGATAGCCAAAAACATTCAGTACTTC. The chain combines TRBV19 with TRBJ2-4, with 12 bases that match TRBD1. Germline V gives CDR1 LNHDA, CDR2 SQIVND (reference sequence). J gave up 0 bases and V 9 bases, and 12 bases lay outside the gene matches. The CDR3 contains 18 residues.

A word on this clone: Other DNA sequences in the sample encode the same CDR3. The CDR3 is CASSPGETQYF. CDR3 in DNA: TGTGCCAGCTCACCCGGGGAGACCCAGTACTTC. The chain is built from TRBV18 and TRBJ2-5; D remains unclear. Trimming stripped 3 bases from V and 5 bases from J, with 4 bases between. CDR1 and CDR2 (germline): KGHSH, LQKENI. The CDR3 length is 11 residues.

V is TRBV19 and J is TRBJ2-7; 9 bases map to TRBD1. Germline assignment: CDR1 LNHDA and CDR2 SQIVND (reference sequence). This CDR3 contains 13 residues. J lost 6 bases, V lost 7 bases, and 7 bases had no gene match. This chain's CDR3 is CASTTDRGSEQYF. The CDR3 DNA sequence: TGTGCCAGTACCACCGACAGGGGGAGCGAGCAGTACTTC.

The V call is TRBV6-1, the J call TRBJ2-7, with TRBD2 identical over 14 bases. The V gene end was trimmed by 3 bases and the J gene end by 1 base; junction bases not matched to a gene: 8. This CDR3 comprises 18 residues. CDR1 is MNHNS, CDR2 SASEGT, per germline. The CDR3 reads CASSDPGLAGVYSYEQYF. As DNA, the CDR3 is TGTGCCAGCAGTGATCCGGGACTAGCGGGAGTTTATTCCTACGAGCAGTACTTC.